The clone carrying this T cell receptor (beta chain) was counted a single time. Its antigen is still unknown. Molecular barcoding with unique molecular identifiers was used for the TCRbeta library. TCRdb called the PCR reads again in MiXCR, with one record for every CDR3 protein. The sample consists of about 590,000 distinct CDR3 sequences, roughly 13% of them appearing once. This entry belongs to a study of T-cell reconstitution after alpha-beta-depleted transplantation in children. Notes on the study in general: Some patients owed their high day-60 TCRbeta diversity to surviving recipient T cells and thymic progenitors. Alpha-beta T cells about two months after transplant reportedly derived from several hundred expanded graft clones. T-cell numbers and diversity one year post-transplant derived largely from freshly generated T cells.

The sequencing used PBMCs, mostly from graft donor cells, collected 360 days after TCRalphabeta/CD19-depleted stem cell transplant. The receptor was isolated from a male patient aged 10 to 17 who had a stem cell transplant for acute myeloid leukemia, so the T cells may come from the graft donor.

The CDR3 is CASSSPGLAGLPGTDTQYF. The DNA of the CDR3 is TGTGCCAGCAGTTCACCGGGACTAGCGGGACTGCCGGGCACAGATACGCAGTATTTT. This chain links TRBV28 with TRBJ2-3; 13 positions agree with TRBD2. V was pared by 4 bases and J by 1 base, with 11 bases of the junction left unmatched. CDR1 and CDR2 from the germline V gene are MDHEN and SYDVKM. The CDR3 consists of 19 residues. Drawing the rest from reference TRBV28 and TRBJ2-3, the complete variable domain is DVKVTQSSRYLVKRTGEKVFLECVQDMDHENMFWYRQDPGLGLRLIYFSYDVKMKEKGDIPEGYSVSREKKERFSLILESASTNQTSMYLCASSSPGLAGLPGTDTQYFGPGTRLTVL.